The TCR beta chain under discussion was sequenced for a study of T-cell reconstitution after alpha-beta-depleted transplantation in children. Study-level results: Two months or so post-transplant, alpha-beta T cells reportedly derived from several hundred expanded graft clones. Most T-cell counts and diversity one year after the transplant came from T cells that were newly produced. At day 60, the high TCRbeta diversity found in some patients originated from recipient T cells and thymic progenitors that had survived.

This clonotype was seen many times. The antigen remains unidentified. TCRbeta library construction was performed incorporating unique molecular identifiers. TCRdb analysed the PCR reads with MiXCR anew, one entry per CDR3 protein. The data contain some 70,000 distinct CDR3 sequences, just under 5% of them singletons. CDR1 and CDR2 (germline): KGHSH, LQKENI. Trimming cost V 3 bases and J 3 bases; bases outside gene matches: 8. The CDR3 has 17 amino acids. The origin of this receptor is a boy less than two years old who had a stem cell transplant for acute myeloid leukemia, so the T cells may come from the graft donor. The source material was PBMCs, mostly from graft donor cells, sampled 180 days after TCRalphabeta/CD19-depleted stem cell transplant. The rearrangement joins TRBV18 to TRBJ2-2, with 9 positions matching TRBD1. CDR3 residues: CASSPPWGTGYTGELFF. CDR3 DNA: TGTGCCAGCTCACCCCCCTGGGGGACAGGGTACACCGGGGAGCTGTTTTTT.